The next 12 T cell receptor beta chains were all read from a single sample in a study of cytomegalovirus exposure and HLA in healthy donors. The PCR was carried out with 60 Vbeta primers and 13 Jbeta primers. Clones were read by immunoSEQ multiplex PCR, and TCRdb kept only the in-frame ones, dropping some. This repertoire includes over 45,000 clones. Material for sequencing was PBMCs. The receptors originated from a woman in her late teens or twenties in good health and CMV-seronegative.

This sequence joins TRBV6-4 and TRBJ2-1; tentatively, D is TRBD1 (5 bases). Germline V CDR1 and CDR2: MRHNA, SNTAGT. The V and J ends lost 0 bases and 8 bases respectively, with 14 bases between them. This CDR3 region has 15 residues. CDR3 amino acids: CASSDSSKGSDEQFF. The CDR3 bases are TGTGCCAGCAGTGACTCATCCAAGGGGTCGGATGAGCAGTTCTTC.

V is TRBV5-1 and J is TRBJ1-4; D might be TRBD1 (6 bases). Per germline, CDR1 SGHRS and CDR2 YFSETQ. The V and J ends lost 1 base and 7 bases respectively, with 14 bases between them. CDR3 size: 15 residues. DNA for the CDR3: TGCGCCAGCAGCTTGCTAGGACAGTACATTGAAAAACTGTTTTTT. This codes for CASSLLGQYIEKLFF.

V and J are TRBV5-1 and TRBJ1-1; 9 bases line up with TRBD1. This CDR3 region has 14 residues. V dropped 3 bases and J dropped 6; count of bases not matched to a gene: 6. The germline gives CDR1 SGHRS, CDR2 YFSETQ. CDR3 nucleotides: TGCGCCAGCAGCTCATTCACAGGGGGCTCTGAAGCTTTCTTT. It specifies CASSSFTGGSEAFF.

V gene TRBV2 combines with J gene TRBJ1-1; D gene ambiguous. V was shortened by 6 bases and J by 1 base, with 9 bases between the two germline ends. CDR3 length: 13 residues. CDR1 and CDR2 (germline): SNHLY, FYNNEI. The CDR3 loop reads CASRSLWNTEAFF. In DNA form, the CDR3 reads TGTGCCAGCAGATCACTGTGGAACACTGAAGCTTTCTTT.

The V and J genes are TRBV6-5 and TRBJ2-7; 7 bases line up with TRBD1. The CDR3 spans 12 residues. V lost 5 bases, J lost 6 bases, and 4 bases stayed unmatched. The V gene's germline CDR1 is MNHEY and CDR2 SVGAGI. CDR3: CASSAGGSEQYF. DNA of the CDR3: TGTGCCAGCAGTGCAGGGGGAAGCGAGCAGTACTTC.

The rearrangement joins TRBV10-3 to TRBJ1-2; maybe TRBD1 (5 bases). V was trimmed by 3 bases and J by 3 bases, leaving 8 bases between them. The CDR3 is 13 residues long. CDR1 and CDR2 from the germline V gene are ENHRY and SYGVKD. The CDR3 loop is CAISDRGDYGYTF. In nucleotides, the CDR3 is TGTGCCATCAGTGATAGGGGCGACTATGGCTACACCTTC.

The V gene is TRBV2, the J gene TRBJ2-3; D is uncertain. Trimming pared 7 bases from V and 2 bases from J, leaving 16 bases between. The CDR3 runs 15 residues. Germline lookup yields CDR1 SNHLY and CDR2 FYNNEI. CDR3 DNA: TGTGCCAGCAAGACTTCACGCCTATACACAGATACGCAGTATTTT. This codes for CASKTSRLYTDTQYF.

The chain carries TRBV7-9 and TRBJ2-7; 7 nucleotides align to TRBD1. This CDR3 comprises 16 residues. Germline V gene data show CDR1 as SEHNR and CDR2 as FQNEAQ (reference sequence). V shed 4 bases and J 3 bases; nucleotides not matched to a gene: 12. The CDR3 DNA sequence: TGTGCCAGCAGCTGGAGCACAGGGGAGAGTCTCTACGAGCAGTACTTC. Translation gives CASSWSTGESLYEQYF.

The rearrangement joins TRBV5-1 to TRBJ1-1; 7 bases map to TRBD1. Germline CDR1 and CDR2: SGHRS and YFSETQ. Trimming cost V 1 base and J 6 bases; bases outside gene matches: 6. This CDR3 is built from 14 residues. The CDR3 protein is CASSLITGEAEAFF. The CDR3 DNA reads as TGCGCCAGCAGCTTGATAACAGGGGAGGCTGAAGCTTTCTTT.

The rearrangement joins TRBV2 to TRBJ2-3; perhaps TRBD2 as D (5 bases). The V end was cut by 5 bases, the J end by 4 bases, with 19 bases between. The germline V gene encodes CDR1 SNHLY and CDR2 FYNNEI. The CDR3 is 16 residues long. The CDR3 DNA reads TGTGCCAGCAGTCCGCCCTTGGGAGAGGTACCAGATACGCAGTATTTT. Translated, it gives CASSPPLGEVPDTQYF.

This chain connects TRBV18 to TRBJ1-4, with 7 nucleotides matching TRBD1. Germline CDR1 KGHSH, CDR2 LQKENI. There are 15 residues in the CDR3. The ends lost 5 bases at V and 8 bases at J; junction bases unmatched: 11. The CDR3 loop reads CASSTREGQREKLFF. Here the CDR3 DNA reads TGTGCCAGCTCAACGCGGGAGGGACAGCGAGAAAAACTGTTTTTT.

The chain has TRBV9 and TRBJ2-5; TRBD1 matches at 8 bases. J lost 4 bases, V lost 4 bases, and 6 bases had no gene match. The CDR3 runs 14 residues. Germline V CDR1 and CDR2: SGDLS, YYNGEE. The CDR3 loop reads CASSPRTGIETQYF. CDR3 DNA: TGTGCCAGCAGCCCGAGGACAGGGATAGAGACCCAGTACTTC.